The rows below give T cell receptor beta chains drawn from one sample of a study of T cell repertoires in cytomegalovirus infection. TCRdb recomputed calls from the reads with MiXCR, one row per CDR3 protein. The sample lists some 920,000 distinct CDR3 sequences, roughly 31% occurring once. No antigen has been identified for these receptors. Sequenced material: cultured CD8+ T cells from PBMCs, taken from culture after CMV antigen stimulation. The receptors originated from a human donor in good health (CMV status not recorded). Some clones in this sample may be carry-over from other donors' samples. Each CDR3 is given with its conserved first and last residue. D genes are given only for firm matches. Expanded clones get a size class; other rows say once, few or many, or leave the size out.

CDR3 protein	CDR3 DNA	V gene	clone size	D gene	J gene
CATSPDGYLNSPLHF	TGTGCCACCTCCCCGGACGGCTATTTAAATTCACCCCTCCACTTT	TRBV19	NA	NA	TRBJ1-6
CASRSLTGGNSPLHF	TGTGCCAGCAGATCTCTGACAGGGGGGAATTCACCCCTCCACTTT	TRBV6-1	few	TRBD1	TRBJ1-6
CASSSLWGYTF	TGTGCCAGCAGCTCCCTTTGGGGCTACACCTTC	TRBV14	NA	NA	TRBJ1-2
CASSYSASGGALNEQFF	TGTGCCAGCAGTTACTCGGCTAGCGGGGGGGCCTTAAATGAGCAGTTCTTC	TRBV6-2/TRBV6-3	few	TRBD2	TRBJ2-1
CASSVVGELFF	TGTGCCAGCAGCGTGGTCGGGGAGCTGTTTTTT	TRBV7-9	many	NA	TRBJ2-2
CASSIPGDTDTQYF	TGTGCCAGCAGCATTCCGGGAGACACAGATACGCAGTATTTT	TRBV7-8	many	NA	TRBJ2-3
CASSRGLDSTDTQYF	TGTGCCAGCAGTAGGGGACTAGATAGCACAGATACGCAGTATTTT	TRBV28	few	TRBD2	TRBJ2-3
CASSIGSGLQETQYF	TGTGCCAGTAGTATAGGGAGCGGGCTCCAAGAGACCCAGTACTTC	TRBV19	NA	NA	TRBJ2-5
CASSLDRGFMNTEAFF	TGTGCCAGCAGCTTAGACAGGGGATTCATGAACACTGAAGCTTTCTTT	TRBV13	few	TRBD1	TRBJ1-1
CASSALPGGLGDTQYF	TGTGCCAGTAGTGCCCTCCCCGGGGGCCTTGGAGATACGCAGTATTTT	TRBV19	NA	NA	TRBJ2-3
CASSSPYEGGTQETQYF	TGTGCCAGCAGCTCCCCGTATGAGGGGGGTACACAAGAGACCCAGTACTTC	TRBV7-9	few	NA	TRBJ2-5
CASSIDSRTNYGYTF	TGTGCCAGTAGTATAGATTCGCGAACTAACTATGGCTACACCTTC	TRBV19	once	NA	TRBJ1-2
CSARTDQPQNAGELFF	TGCAGTGCTAGAACGGACCAACCCCAGAACGCCGGGGAGCTGTTTTTT	TRBV20-1	NA	NA	TRBJ2-2
CASSYGGPTYNEQFF	TGTGCCAGCAGTTACGGGGGGCCTACCTACAATGAGCAGTTCTTC	TRBV6-5	many	NA	TRBJ2-1
CASSRQASSYNEQFF	TGTGCCAGCAGCCGACAGGCGAGCTCCTACAATGAGCAGTTCTTC	TRBV7-8	many	NA	TRBJ2-1
CASSHWDEQFF	TGTGCCAGCAGCCACTGGGATGAGCAGTTCTTC	TRBV6-6	NA	NA	TRBJ2-1
CASSYVDGTEAFF	TGTGCCAGCAGTTACGTCGACGGGACTGAAGCTTTCTTT	TRBV6-2/TRBV6-3	few	NA	TRBJ1-1
CASSQEWGDSYSPLHF	TGCGCCAGCAGCCAAGAGTGGGGGGACAGTTATTCACCCCTCCACTTT	TRBV4-1	NA	TRBD1	TRBJ1-6
CANSDRLVYEQYF	TGTGCCAACAGTGATCGACTGGTCTACGAGCAGTACTTC	TRBV6-6	NA	NA	TRBJ2-7
CASSWPGQNEQYF	TGTGCCAGCAGTTGGCCGGGACAGAACGAGCAGTACTTC	TRBV6-2/TRBV6-3	NA	TRBD1	TRBJ2-7
CSASGEGRETQYF	TGCAGTGCTAGTGGTGAGGGGAGGGAGACCCAGTACTTC	TRBV20-1	few	NA	TRBJ2-5
CASSLLGGGMGLNEQFF	TGTGCCAGCAGCCTCCTCGGCGGGGGAATGGGGCTCAATGAGCAGTTCTTC	TRBV7-8	many	TRBD2	TRBJ2-1
CASSLTVKRRTQYF	TGTGCCAGCAGTCTGACAGTTAAACGGAGGACCCAGTACTTC	TRBV28	once	NA	TRBJ2-5
CASLGRAGDETEAFF	TGTGCCAGCCTTGGGAGGGCAGGGGATGAAACTGAAGCTTTCTTT	TRBV12-3/TRBV12-4	few	NA	TRBJ1-1
CASSFGQHNEQFF	TGTGCCAGCAGTTTCGGACAGCACAATGAGCAGTTCTTC	TRBV27	NA	NA	TRBJ2-1
CASKGTGVNYGYTF	TGTGCCAGCAAAGGGACAGGGGTTAACTATGGCTACACCTTC	TRBV6-1	few	TRBD1	TRBJ1-2
CASGTGQTETQYF	TGTGCCAGCGGAACGGGACAAACAGAGACCCAGTACTTC	TRBV5-4	few	NA	TRBJ2-5
CASSDHPGSSNTEAFF	TGTGCCAGCAGCGACCATCCAGGGTCTTCGAACACTGAAGCTTTCTTT	TRBV7-8	many	NA	TRBJ1-1
CASTVAGGLETQYF	TGTGCCAGCACAGTAGCGGGGGGCCTAGAGACCCAGTACTTC	TRBV12-3/TRBV12-4	NA	TRBD2	TRBJ2-5
CASSDRAGGLPSTDTQYF	TGTGCCAGCAGTGACCGAGCGGGGGGCCTACCTAGCACAGATACGCAGTATTTT	TRBV2	few	TRBD2	TRBJ2-3
CASSFILAGGPNEQFF	TGTGCCAGCAGTTTTATACTAGCGGGGGGGCCTAATGAGCAGTTCTTC	TRBV27	NA	TRBD2	TRBJ2-1
CASSPGQVYTEAFF	TGTGCCAGCAGTCCGGGACAGGTATATACTGAAGCTTTCTTT	TRBV27	NA	TRBD1	TRBJ1-1
CASSEGPFQETQYF	TGTGCCAGCAGTGAAGGACCGTTCCAAGAGACCCAGTACTTC	TRBV6-1	few	NA	TRBJ2-5
CASSLAGSSTSLDTQYF	TGTGCCAGCAGCTTAGCTGGTTCATCGACTAGTTTAGATACGCAGTATTTT	TRBV7-2	NA	NA	TRBJ2-3
CASSYWLGSYNEQFF	TGTGCCAGCAGTTATTGGCTGGGGTCCTACAATGAGCAGTTCTTC	TRBV6-6	few	NA	TRBJ2-1
CASSIGGGTETQYF	TGTGCCAGTAGTATAGGGGGAGGGACAGAGACCCAGTACTTC	TRBV19	NA	TRBD2	TRBJ2-5
CASSPETWTGDYGYTF	TGTGCCAGCTCACCAGAGACTTGGACAGGGGACTATGGCTACACCTTC	TRBV18	NA	TRBD1	TRBJ1-2
CASSDADTQYF	TGTGCCAGCAGCGACGCAGATACGCAGTATTTT	TRBV7-9	many	NA	TRBJ2-3
CASSLNPGGATNEKLFF	TGTGCCAGCAGTTTAAACCCGGGCGGCGCAACTAATGAAAAACTGTTTTTT	TRBV27	NA	NA	TRBJ1-4
CASSSLLVLPYNEQFF	TGTGCCAGCAGCTCGCTCCTAGTGCTTCCCTACAATGAGCAGTTCTTC	TRBV7-2	NA	NA	TRBJ2-1
CAISESWGGTTDTQYF	TGTGCCATCAGTGAGTCGTGGGGAGGAACCACAGATACGCAGTATTTT	TRBV10-3	few	NA	TRBJ2-3
CAGSRLAGGQNEQFF	TGTGCCGGCAGTAGACTAGCGGGGGGGCAAAATGAGCAGTTCTTC	TRBV7-6	once	TRBD2	TRBJ2-1